The 28 T cell receptor beta chains given below trace back to one sample, sequenced in a study of blood T cells in healthy people across ages. For the second PCR, which ran for about 6 to 11 cycles, a sample-barcoded 5' primer and a J-beta primer mix were used. TCRdb reprocessed the 5' RACE reads with MiXCR, giving one entry per CDR3 protein. The sample yields about 1.1 million distinct CDR3 sequences, 35% to 40% seen once. Material for sequencing was blood. Source of these receptors: a man aged 18 to 29 in good health.

This chain connects TRBV29-1 to TRBJ2-2, with 7 bases fitting TRBD1. This CDR3 contains 14 residues. Per germline, CDR1 SQVTM and CDR2 ANQGSEA. After removal of 7 bases from V and 7 bases from J, the junction contained 12 bases not matched to a gene. CDR3 amino acids: CSAGWDRPYGELFF. The CDR3 nucleotides are TGCAGCGCGGGTTGGGACAGACCGTACGGGGAGCTGTTTTTT.

The chain couples TRBV12-5 to TRBJ2-1; 9 bases agree with TRBD2. CDR3 length equals 16 residues. CDR1 and CDR2 from the germline V gene are LGHNT and FRNRAP. The trim removed 0 bases at V and 6 bases at J, leaving 6 bases unmatched. The CDR3: CASGLVVSGGPNEQFF. The DNA for the CDR3 is TGTGCTAGTGGTTTGGTAGTCAGCGGGGGGCCCAATGAGCAGTTCTTC.

This clonotype was seen at least ten times. J is TRBJ1-2 and V is TRBV9, with TRBD1 as a possible D gene (5 bases). V was cut by 2 bases and J by 6 bases, with 17 bases left in between. The CDR3 spans 15 residues. In germline, CDR1 is SGDLS, CDR2 YYNGEE. Here the CDR3 DNA reads TGTGCCAGCAGCGTCCCCCCAGAACCAGGGAATGGCTACACCTTC. Translating it yields CASSVPPEPGNGYTF.

The genes are TRBV4-1 and TRBJ1-1, with D perhaps matching TRBD1 (5 bases). CDR3 size: 14 residues. Trimming took 1 base from V and 6 from J, leaving 12 bases between them. Germline V CDR1 and CDR2: MGHRA, YSYEKL. CDR3 loop: CASSQVGGRAEAFF. CDR3 nucleotide sequence: TGCGCCAGCAGCCAAGTGGGGGGTCGGGCTGAAGCTTTCTTT.

The chain carries TRBV12-5 and TRBJ2-7; D remains unclear. V was cut by 3 bases and J by 0 bases, with 12 bases left in between. Germline V gene sequence: CDR1 LGHNT, CDR2 FRNRAP. The CDR3 spans 15 residues. This chain's CDR3 is CASGLRLTSSYEQYF. The CDR3 DNA reads as TGTGCTAGTGGTTTAAGACTCACGAGCTCCTACGAGCAGTACTTC.

The rearrangement links TRBV20-1 to TRBJ2-2, with 12 bases lining up with TRBD2. Germline V gives CDR1 DFQATT, CDR2 SNEGSKA (reference sequence). The length of the CDR3 is 15 residues. V trimming: 6 bases; J trimming: 3 bases; junction bases outside the gene matches: 5. The CDR3 DNA sequence: TGCAGTGCCGAGAGACTAGCGGGGGACACCGGGGAGCTGTTTTTT. Translated, it gives CSAERLAGDTGELFF.

The chain combines TRBV5-1 with TRBJ1-5; 7 nucleotides align to TRBD1. The CDR3 length is 16 residues. V shed 3 bases and J 0 bases; nucleotides not matched to a gene: 6. From germline, CDR1 is SGHRS and CDR2 YFSETQ. The CDR3 protein is CASSWGQKYSNQPQHF. The CDR3 DNA reads TGCGCCAGCAGCTGGGGACAGAAATATAGCAATCAGCCCCAGCATTTT.

This chain joins TRBV9 and TRBJ2-3, with 8 bases aligning to TRBD2. Germline lookup yields CDR1 SGDLS and CDR2 YYNGEE. CDR3 length: 15 amino acids. V was clipped by 4 bases and J by 6 bases; unmatched bases: 10. CDR3 amino acids: CASSPRGTRADTQYF. Here the CDR3 DNA reads TGTGCCAGCAGCCCCCGTGGGACTAGAGCCGATACGCAGTATTTT.

Remarks on this clonotype: One junction end disagrees with the germline gene, perhaps due to a read error. The chain links TRBV4-2 to TRBJ2-1; 8 nucleotides align to TRBD2. The CDR3 runs to 17 residues. CDR1 and CDR2 from the germline V gene are LGHNA and YNFKEQ. The CDR3 is CAGSQDLISGGDNEQFF. The CDR3 nucleotides are TGTGCCGGCAGCCAAGATCTGATCAGCGGGGGAGACAATGAGCAGTTCTTC.

The genes are TRBV2 and TRBJ2-7, with D possibly matching TRBD1 (6 bases). Between the trimmed V and J ends, which lost 9 bases and 3 bases, there was a span of 18 bases. Germline V CDR1 and CDR2: SNHLY, FYNNEI. The CDR3 sequence is 14 residues long. CDR3 sequence (DNA): TGTGCCAGTGGGGTGTCAGGGGAATACTACGAGCAGTACTTC. Its protein is CASGVSGEYYEQYF.

V gene TRBV7-2 combines with J gene TRBJ2-3; D is possibly TRBD2 (5 bases). This CDR3 region has 14 residues. V dropped 1 base and J dropped 7 bases, with 12 bases sitting between them. Germline CDR1 reads SGHTA; CDR2 reads FQGNSA. This chain's CDR3 is CASSLGWRLNTQYF. CDR3 nucleotide sequence: TGTGCCAGCAGCTTAGGCTGGAGGCTTAATACGCAGTATTTT.

This clonotype has only a few counts. This chain connects TRBV6-5 to TRBJ1-5, with D unclear. CDR1 MNHEY and CDR2 SVGAGI come from the germline V gene. The CDR3 runs 14 residues. The germline V and J ends were trimmed by 10 bases and 0 bases, with 13 bases remaining between them. The CDR3 here is CATAVHPSNQPQHF. The CDR3 DNA reads TGTGCCACCGCCGTTCACCCTAGCAATCAGCCCCAGCATTTT.

The CDR3 reads CASSFLYRESKNIQYF. The CDR3 DNA reads as TGTGCCAGCAGCTTTTTGTACAGGGAGTCCAAAAACATTCAGTACTTC. This chain connects TRBV7-2 to TRBJ2-4, with D possibly matching TRBD1 (6 bases). CDR1 and CDR2 (germline): SGHTA, FQGNSA. This CDR3 comprises 16 residues. Trimming pared 3 bases from V and 2 bases from J, leaving 14 bases between. The variable domain in full, with the rest retrieved from reference TRBV7-2 and TRBJ2-4, is GAGVSQSPSNKVTEKGKDVELRCDPISGHTALYWYRQSLGQGLEFLIYFQGNSAPDKSGLPSDRFSAERTGGSVSTLTIQRTQQEDSAVYLCASSFLYRESKNIQYFGAGTRLSVL.

Points on this clonotype: The junction departs from germline at one end; a sequencing error may be responsible. The chain's CDR3 is CVISESSFREGEQFF. The CDR3 nucleotides read TGTGTCATCAGTGAGTCGAGTTTCAGAGAAGGTGAGCAGTTCTTC. The chain couples TRBV10-3 to TRBJ2-1; D ambiguous. The CDR3 has 15 amino acids. Germline V gives CDR1 ENHRY, CDR2 SYGVKD.

This clonotype appeared a few times. The rearrangement joins TRBV6-5 to TRBJ2-3; D remains ambiguous. This CDR3 has 13 amino acids. Germline lookup yields CDR1 MNHEY and CDR2 SVGAGI. V was pared by 0 bases and J by 6 bases, with 7 bases between. The CDR3 spells CASSYSSKDTQYF. The CDR3 DNA reads as TGTGCCAGCAGTTACTCCTCAAAGGATACGCAGTATTTT.

This clonotype was observed a handful of times. The chain is built from TRBV4-3 and TRBJ1-1, with D possibly being TRBD1 (5 bases). Per the germline V gene, CDR1 is LGHNA and CDR2 is YSLEER. V shed 0 bases and J shed 3 bases, with 17 bases lying between them. There are 17 residues in the CDR3. The CDR3: CASSQDLYGAVDTEAFF. CDR3 nucleotides: TGCGCCAGCAGCCAAGATCTTTATGGGGCTGTGGACACTGAAGCTTTCTTT.

The chain uses TRBV4-1 and TRBJ2-7; 9 bases are shared with TRBD2. CDR1 is MGHRA and CDR2 is YSYEKL in the germline V gene. The trim removed 4 bases at V and 10 bases at J, leaving 17 bases unmatched. The CDR3 totals 16 residues. The CDR3: CASSPQAGGPYNDQYF. In DNA form, the CDR3 reads TGCGCCAGCAGCCCGCAAGCGGGGGGACCCTACAATGATCAGTACTTC.

The gene calls are TRBV7-2 and TRBJ2-5; D is ambiguous. The CDR3 consists of 17 residues. V was trimmed by 0 bases and J by 5 bases, leaving 19 bases between them. Germline V CDR1 and CDR2: SGHTA, FQGNSA. CDR3 amino acids: CASSLAVRFAREETQYF. The CDR3 nucleotides are TGTGCCAGCAGCTTAGCGGTCCGCTTCGCGAGAGAGGAGACCCAGTACTTC.

The genes are TRBV5-6 and TRBJ2-5; D is unclear. The V gene's germline CDR1 is SGHDT and CDR2 YYEEEE. This CDR3 is 13 amino acids long. V dropped 5 bases and J dropped 1 base, with 9 bases sitting between them. The CDR3 protein is CASSRLSQETQYF. CDR3 in DNA: TGTGCCAGCAGTAGGCTTTCCCAAGAGACCCAGTACTTC.

This sequence joins TRBV20-1 and TRBJ1-6, with D tentatively TRBD1 (6 bases). Germline CDR1 and CDR2: DFQATT and SNEGSKA (reference sequence). V lost 1 base to trimming and J lost 7 bases, with 11 bases between them. The CDR3 contains 14 residues. This chain's CDR3 is CSARVTGSNSPLHF. CDR3 coding DNA: TGCAGTGCTAGAGTTACAGGGTCCAATTCACCCCTCCACTTT.

With respect to this clonotype: This clone may be a read error of a much larger clone one base away. The rearrangement uses TRBV20-1 and TRBJ2-5; either TRBD1 or TRBD2 may fit D (5 bases each). Trimming pared 6 bases from V and 11 bases from J, leaving 22 bases between. CDR1 and CDR2 (germline): DFQATT, SNEGSKA (reference sequence). The length of the CDR3 is 13 residues. The chain's CDR3 is CSAQGTVYNEQYF. In DNA form, the CDR3 reads TGCAGTGCACAAGGGACGGTATACAATGAGCAGTACTTC.

The chain has TRBV12-3 or TRBV12-4 and TRBJ1-5; D may be TRBD1 (6 bases). The CDR3 is 15 amino acids. V was pared by 4 bases and J by 3 bases, with 13 bases between. The CDR3 coding sequence is TGTGCCAGCAGTTCCCAGGACAGCTTCAATCAGCCCCAGCATTTT. Protein product: CASSSQDSFNQPQHF.

V gene TRBV10-3 combines with J gene TRBJ2-5, with D perhaps matching TRBD1 or TRBD2 (5 bases each). The CDR3 is 13 amino acids. V dropped 3 bases and J dropped 4 bases, with 9 bases sitting between them. In germline, CDR1 is ENHRY, CDR2 SYGVKD. DNA for the CDR3: TGTGCCATCAGTGAACGGGACCGAGAGACCCAGTACTTC. It yields the protein CAISERDRETQYF.

As regards this clonotype: An end of the junction differs from the germline gene, which may be a read error. CDR3 residues: CSTRSGQGYGYTF. The DNA for the CDR3 is TGCAGTACTAGATCGGGACAGGGTTATGGCTACACCTTC. The chain has TRBV20-1 and TRBJ1-2; 9 nucleotides agree with TRBD1. Per germline, CDR1 DFQATT and CDR2 SNEGSKA (reference sequence). This CDR3 has 13 amino acids.

The chain carries TRBV4-2 and TRBJ2-1; perhaps TRBD2 as D (6 bases). V was pared by 0 bases and J by 8 bases, with 20 bases between. The CDR3 extends over 17 amino acids. Germline CDR1 is LGHNA and CDR2 is YNFKEQ. The CDR3 region is CASSQDKRWQGGDEQFF. The CDR3 DNA sequence: TGTGCCAGCAGCCAAGATAAGAGGTGGCAGGGAGGAGATGAGCAGTTCTTC.

This clonotype was seen only a few times. This chain joins TRBV7-8 and TRBJ1-1, with 7 positions matching TRBD1. The V gene's germline CDR1 is SGHVS and CDR2 FQNEAQ. The trim removed 6 bases at V and 4 bases at J, leaving 14 bases unmatched. The CDR3 has 16 amino acids. CDR3 residues: CASSRVQGVRITEAFF. The CDR3 DNA reads as TGTGCCAGCAGTCGAGTGCAGGGGGTTCGAATCACTGAAGCTTTCTTT.

This sequence joins TRBV6-2 or TRBV6-3 and TRBJ2-1, with a possible D match to TRBD1 (5 bases). The germline V and J ends were trimmed by 4 bases and 5 bases, with 15 bases remaining between them. CDR1 and CDR2 (germline): MNHEY, SVGEGT. The CDR3 spans 15 residues. This CDR3 is CASSSLQENHNEQFF. The CDR3 DNA is TGTGCCAGCAGTTCATTACAGGAGAACCACAATGAGCAGTTCTTC.

The gene calls are TRBV4-3 and TRBJ1-5, with D possibly being TRBD1 (6 bases). This CDR3 has 15 residues. Germline V gene sequence: CDR1 LGHNA, CDR2 YSLEER. V lost 2 bases, J lost 7 bases, and 15 bases lay in between. CDR3 residues: CASSQSSGEGQPQHF. In DNA, the CDR3 is TGCGCCAGCAGCCAAAGCTCAGGGGAAGGGCAGCCCCAGCATTTT.